The 28 T cell receptor beta chains listed next were all sequenced from one sample in a study of early T cells in non-severe SARS-CoV-2 infection. Via MiXCR, TCRdb re-called the 5' RACE reads, giving one row per CDR3 protein. Of roughly 28,000 distinct CDR3 sequences in the sample, roughly 5.1% are singletons; the top ten hold 2.6%. Sequences were obtained from whole blood. All receptors derive from an adult who was a healthcare worker with PCR-confirmed SARS-CoV-2 infection or an uninfected control (not recorded which).

V gene TRBV11-2 combines with J gene TRBJ2-1; D is perhaps TRBD2 (6 bases). The CDR3 has 12 amino acids. Germline lookup yields CDR1 SGHAT and CDR2 FQNNGV. The CDR3 sequence: CALGGAYNEQFF. The CDR3 nucleotides are TGTGCTCTGGGCGGGGCCTACAATGAGCAGTTCTTC.

In its sample, this clonotype was seen a few times. V and J are TRBV28 and TRBJ2-1, with 10 bases matching TRBD2. The germline V gene has CDR1 MDHEN and CDR2 SYDVKM. CDR3 size: 16 residues. The V segment lost 7 bases and the J segment 4 bases; nucleotides outside the gene matches: 10. CDR3 nucleotide sequence: TGTGCCAGCACCCCTGGCGGTAGCGGGGGGTACAATGAGCAGTTCTTC. Its translation: CASTPGGSGGYNEQFF.

This clonotype was counted at least ten times. The chain couples TRBV9 to TRBJ2-3, with D tentatively TRBD2 (7 bases). V was cut by 0 bases and J by 2 bases, with 19 bases left in between. From germline, CDR1 is SGDLS and CDR2 YYNGEE. The CDR3 sequence is 18 residues long. CDR3 nucleotides: TGTGCCAGCAGCGTAGCTACGAGTGTGGCGGGGGCCACAGATACGCAGTATTTT. It is translated as CASSVATSVAGATDTQYF. The whole variable domain, filled in from reference TRBV9 and TRBJ2-3, reads DSGVTQTPKHLITATGQRVTLRCSPRSGDLSVYWYQQSLDQGLQFLIQYYNGEERAKGNILERFSAQQFPDLHSELNLSSLELGDSALYFCASSVATSVAGATDTQYFGPGTRLTVL.

This clonotype showed up many times. The rearrangement joins TRBV18 to TRBJ2-7; a possible D gene is TRBD1 (6 bases). Germline loops: CDR1 KGHSH, CDR2 LQKENI. The CDR3 loop spans 19 amino acids. Trimming took off 2 bases at V and 4 bases at J, with 27 bases between the two ends. The CDR3 here is CASSPEPFPSQTGPYEQYF. The CDR3 nucleotides are TGTGCCAGCTCACCAGAGCCTTTCCCCAGTCAGACAGGCCCTTACGAGCAGTACTTC. The variable domain in full, completed from reference TRBV18 and TRBJ2-7, reads NAGVMQNPRHLVRRRGQEARLRCSPMKGHSHVYWYRQLPEEGLKFMVYLQKENIIDESGMPKERFSAEFPKEGPSILRIQQVVRGDSAAYFCASSPEPFPSQTGPYEQYFGPGTRLTVT.

This clonotype was picked up many times. The CDR3: CASSLVQGRLGTDTQYF. CDR3 DNA: TGCGCCAGCAGCCTCGTACAGGGCCGCCTTGGCACAGATACGCAGTATTTT. This chain links TRBV5-1 with TRBJ2-3; D possibly corresponds to TRBD1 (6 bases). The length of the CDR3 is 17 residues. CDR1 and CDR2 from the germline V gene are SGHRS and YFSETQ. V shed 4 bases and J shed 1 base, with 19 bases lying between them.

This clonotype was counted many times. The chain employs TRBV7-9 and TRBJ2-7; D may match TRBD1 or TRBD2 (5 bases each). Between the trimmed V and J ends, which lost 4 bases and 7 bases, there was a span of 23 bases. The CDR3 consists of 16 residues. CDR1 is SEHNR, CDR2 FQNEAQ, per germline (reference sequence). DNA for the CDR3: TGTGCCAGCAGCTCCAGACCGGGACGCCCGGAAGGGGAGCAGTACTTC. This encodes CASSSRPGRPEGEQYF. The complete variable domain, with remaining parts taken from reference TRBV7-9 and TRBJ2-7, reads DTGVSQNPRHKITKRGQNVTFRCDPISEHNRLYWYRQTLGQGPEFLTYFQNEAQLEKSRLLSDRFSAERPKGSFSTLEIQRTEQGDSAMYLCASSSRPGRPEGEQYFGPGTRLTVT.

This clonotype was counted only a few times. The V and J genes are TRBV11-3 and TRBJ2-5; 7 bases are a match to TRBD1. The J segment lost 1 base and the V segment lost 4 bases, leaving 3 bases of the junction unmatched. The CDR3 runs 14 residues. In germline, CDR1 is SGHNT, CDR2 YENEEA. The CDR3 loop is CASSWDRPQETQYF. CDR3 coding DNA: TGTGCCAGCAGCTGGGACAGACCCCAAGAGACCCAGTACTTC.

This clonotype appeared a few times. The chain uses TRBV6-2 or TRBV6-3 and TRBJ2-1; 7 bases line up with TRBD2. Germline V gene sequence: CDR1 MNHEY, CDR2 SVGEGT. The CDR3 consists of 12 residues. V shed 3 bases, J shed 9 bases, and the junction held 2 bases outside the gene matches. CDR3 sequence reads: CASSYGGSEQFF. The CDR3 region has the DNA TGTGCCAGCAGTTATGGCGGGAGTGAGCAGTTCTTC.

The sample holds a few counts of this clonotype. The chain joins TRBV27 to TRBJ2-2; D may be TRBD2 (6 bases). V lost 6 bases, J lost 4 bases, and 18 bases lay in between. The germline V gene encodes CDR1 MNHEY and CDR2 SMNVEV (reference sequence). The CDR3 is 16 amino acids. The CDR3 loop is CASSPLRDSFTGELFF. CDR3 DNA sequence: TGTGCCAGCAGCCCCCTCCGGGACTCCTTCACCGGGGAGCTGTTTTTT.

The V call is TRBV18, the J call TRBJ2-3; no firm D call. The length of the CDR3 is 17 residues. The V gene's germline CDR1 is KGHSH and CDR2 LQKENI. V was cut by 3 bases and J by 6 bases, with 22 bases left in between. As DNA, the CDR3 is TGTGCCAGCTCACCCAGCCCCGGGCCTCAAGATGGCGATACGCAGTATTTT. Protein product: CASSPSPGPQDGDTQYF.

In this sample, this clonotype turned up a few times. The V call is TRBV7-2, the J call TRBJ1-2, with TRBD1 identical over 12 bases. Per the germline V gene, CDR1 is SGHTA and CDR2 is FQGNSA. The CDR3 loop spans 14 amino acids. Trimming took 5 bases from V and 8 from J; bases not matched to a gene: 6. CDR3 DNA: TGTGCCAGCAGCAAGGGACAGGGGGCGCTGGGCTACACCTTC. As protein: CASSKGQGALGYTF.

In its sample, this clonotype ranks as medium-sized. The genes are TRBV11-2 and TRBJ2-5; D is unresolved. The germline V gene encodes CDR1 SGHAT and CDR2 FQNNGV. This CDR3 is built from 12 residues. V lost 5 bases and J 1 base, leaving 5 bases between the germline ends. DNA of the CDR3: TGTGCCAGCAGCCCCCTCCAAGAGACCCAGTACTTC. This encodes CASSPLQETQYF.

By sample fraction, this clonotype is medium-sized. The rearrangement uses TRBV30 and TRBJ1-3; the D gene is possibly TRBD1 (6 bases). The V gene's germline CDR1 is GTSNPN and CDR2 SVGIG (reference sequence). The CDR3 loop spans 15 amino acids. Trimming removed 4 bases from V and 0 bases from J, with 13 bases in between. The CDR3 bases are TGTGCCTGGAATGAGGACAGCTCCTCTGGAAACACCATATATTTT. It is translated as CAWNEDSSSGNTIYF.

The sample holds many counts of this clonotype. The rearrangement links TRBV25-1 to TRBJ1-5, with D maybe TRBD1 (6 bases). The CDR3 spans 13 residues. Germline CDR1 MGHDK, CDR2 SYGVNS. With 9 bases removed from V and 2 bases from J, the gap between germline ends came to 11 bases. The CDR3 loop reads CARVDSGNQPQHF. The CDR3 DNA is TGTGCCAGGGTGGACAGTGGCAATCAGCCCCAGCATTTT.

The chain is built from TRBV12-3 or TRBV12-4 and TRBJ1-2; no clear D. This CDR3 region has 13 residues. The V gene lost 3 bases and the J gene lost 8 bases, with 13 bases spanning the gap. CDR3 residues: CASSLKGSGGYTF. The CDR3 nucleotides read TGTGCCAGCAGTTTGAAGGGCTCGGGAGGCTACACCTTC.

This clonotype was counted a few times. The rearrangement joins TRBV6-2 or TRBV6-3 to TRBJ2-2; TRBD2 matches at 13 bases. CDR1 is MNHEY, CDR2 SVGEGT, per germline. V was clipped by 4 bases and J by 4 bases; unmatched bases: 3. CDR3 length: 16 residues. The CDR3 loop reads CASSLRTSGSTGELFF. The CDR3 nucleotides are TGTGCCAGCAGTTTAAGGACTAGCGGGAGCACCGGGGAGCTGTTTTTT.

In its sample, this clonotype was seen many times. The CDR3 DNA reads TGTGCCAGCAGTCTCCCCCGGTTACAGGACAGCGGTGGCTACACCTTC. Translating gives CASSLPRLQDSGGYTF. The chain is built from TRBV28 and TRBJ1-2, with D perhaps TRBD1 (6 bases). This CDR3 contains 16 residues. Germline values: CDR1 MDHEN, CDR2 SYDVKM. Trimming removed 5 bases from V and 7 bases from J, with 23 bases in between.

This clonotype has at least ten counts. This chain joins TRBV7-8 and TRBJ2-7; possible D gene TRBD1, 6 bases. Per the germline V gene, CDR1 is SGHVS and CDR2 is FQNEAQ. Between the trimmed V and J ends, which lost 5 bases and 7 bases, there was a span of 18 bases. The CDR3 runs 14 residues. The CDR3 is CASSLMEQGQEQYF. The CDR3 DNA follows: TGTGCCAGCAGCCTAATGGAACAGGGACAAGAGCAGTACTTC.

This clonotype is medium-sized by share. This chain links TRBV11-2 with TRBJ2-7; TRBD2 agrees at 7 bases. The CDR3 spans 15 residues. The V gene end was trimmed by 5 bases and the J gene end by 3 bases; junction bases not matched to a gene: 10. Germline V gene lookup returns CDR1 SGHAT and CDR2 FQNNGV. CDR3 nucleotide sequence: TGTGCCAGCAGCCCCACCCCCGGGACTATCTACGAGCAGTACTTC. It codes for CASSPTPGTIYEQYF.

This clonotype was seen a few times. The rearrangement links TRBV20-1 to TRBJ2-3, with D possibly matching TRBD1 (7 bases). CDR3 length: 17 residues. The germline V gene has CDR1 DFQATT and CDR2 SNEGSKA (reference sequence). Trimming stripped 4 bases from V and 0 bases from J, with 20 bases between. As DNA, the CDR3 is TGCAGTGCTACCCAGGGGGGATCCCTCTTGAGCACAGATACGCAGTATTTT. It codes for CSATQGGSLLSTDTQYF.

The gene calls are TRBV5-3 and TRBJ2-7; 8 positions agree with TRBD2. TRBV5-3 qualifies as an ORF whose function is uncertain. The CDR3 contains 15 residues. V shed 2 bases, J shed 6 bases, and the junction held 10 bases outside the gene matches. The CDR3 loop reads CARSLQREWIVEQYF. In DNA form, the CDR3 reads TGTGCCAGAAGCTTACAGCGGGAGTGGATCGTCGAGCAGTACTTC.

This clonotype was counted only a few times. The chain couples TRBV20-1 to TRBJ2-7; D tentatively reads TRBD1 or TRBD2 (5 bases each). The CDR3 has 14 residues. V was trimmed by 6 bases and J by 3 bases, leaving 18 bases between them. Germline values: CDR1 DFQATT, CDR2 SNEGSKA (reference sequence). This chain's CDR3 is CSAPGPRTFYEQYF. The CDR3 nucleotides read TGCAGTGCCCCGGGACCTCGGACCTTCTACGAGCAGTACTTC.

In its sample, this clonotype was seen many times. V gene TRBV5-1 combines with J gene TRBJ2-2; 8 nucleotides align to TRBD2. Germline V gene lookup returns CDR1 SGHRS and CDR2 YFSETQ. V lost 0 bases, J lost 4 bases, and 5 bases stayed unmatched. The CDR3 covers 16 residues. The CDR3: CASSLVPSGSTGELFF. The CDR3 DNA reads as TGCGCCAGCAGCTTGGTCCCTAGCGGGTCCACCGGGGAGCTGTTTTTT.

This clonotype was found many times. The chain couples TRBV14 to TRBJ1-1; D is undetermined. The CDR3 is made up of 11 amino acids. V lost 1 base to trimming and J lost 10 bases, with 7 bases between them. Germline V gene data show CDR1 as SGHDN and CDR2 as FVKESK. The CDR3 coding sequence is TGTGCCAGCAGCCAAGGAATGGGAGCTTTCTTT. This sequence encodes CASSQGMGAFF.

The genes are TRBV20-1 and TRBJ1-4, with no clear D. CDR3 length: 15 amino acids. Trimming cost V 0 bases and J 5 bases, with 13 bases left between them. CDR1 is DFQATT and CDR2 is SNEGSKA in the germline V gene (reference sequence). The CDR3 bases are TGCAGTGCTAGAGATCGGATCAGTTTAAATGAAAAACTGTTTTTT. It specifies CSARDRISLNEKLFF.

Many counts were recorded for this clonotype. V and J are TRBV14 and TRBJ1-4, with 10 nucleotides matching TRBD1. The V segment lost 3 bases and the J segment 8 bases; nucleotides outside the gene matches: 9. Germline-derived CDR1 and CDR2 are SGHDN and FVKESK. The CDR3 is 16 amino acids. Here the CDR3 reads CASSQDRTGGKEKLFF. The CDR3 DNA reads as TGTGCCAGCAGCCAGGACCGGACAGGGGGTAAAGAAAAACTGTTTTTT.

In this sample, this clonotype turned up a few times. The J gene is TRBJ2-2, the V gene TRBV27; D gene unclear. The CDR3 runs to 14 residues. The germline V and J ends were trimmed by 6 bases and 5 bases, with 13 bases remaining between them. Germline loops: CDR1 MNHEY, CDR2 SMNVEV (reference sequence). The CDR3 spells CASRMMALTGELFF. CDR3 bases: TGTGCCAGCAGAATGATGGCATTAACCGGGGAGCTGTTTTTT.

This chain uses TRBV20-1 with TRBJ2-3; 12 nucleotides line up with TRBD2. Germline V gene lookup returns CDR1 DFQATT and CDR2 SNEGSKA (reference sequence). V lost 1 base to trimming and J lost 3 bases; unmatched junction nucleotides: 8. The CDR3 sequence is 17 residues long. The DNA of the CDR3 is TGCAGTGCTAGAGCCTCTAGCGGGGGGGCTGTGACAGATACGCAGTATTTT. Residues: CSARASSGGAVTDTQYF.